The 27 T cell receptor beta chains below were found in one sample sequenced in a study of breast tumors, draining lymph nodes, adjacent tissues. One entry per CDR3 protein results from TCRdb running MiXCR on the multiplex PCR reads. Of about 20,000 distinct CDR3 sequences listed, around 33% were seen once; the top ten hold roughly 10%. The sequencing sample was made of breast tumor tissue. These receptor sequences come from a female donor with breast cancer. Some clones in this sample may be carry-over from other donors' samples.

The table lists this clonotype with many counts. The chain combines TRBV7-9 with TRBJ1-2; D not certain. Per germline, CDR1 SEHNR and CDR2 FQNEAQ (reference sequence). Trimming pared 1 base from V and 7 bases from J, leaving 7 bases between. The CDR3 extends over 12 amino acids. CDR3 sequence reads: CASSLEQSGYTF. The CDR3 DNA sequence: TGTGCCAGCAGCTTAGAGCAGTCTGGCTACACCTTC.

This clonotype was seen ten or more times. This sequence joins TRBV2 and TRBJ2-2; possibly TRBD1 or TRBD2 for D (5 bases each). This CDR3 region has 14 residues. The germline CDR1 and CDR2 sequences are SNHLY and FYNNEI. V dropped 3 bases and J dropped 5 bases, with 10 bases sitting between them. The CDR3 loop is CASSDGAATGELFF. For the CDR3, the DNA is TGTGCCAGCAGTGACGGGGCAGCGACCGGGGAGCTGTTTTTT.

The sample holds many counts of this clonotype. The rearrangement links TRBV12-3 or TRBV12-4 to TRBJ2-1; D remains ambiguous. V was clipped by 4 bases and J by 4 bases, with 8 bases between them. CDR3 length equals 13 residues. CDR3 bases: TGTGCCAGCAGTTCCTCCAGTTACAATGAGCAGTTCTTC. This encodes CASSSSSYNEQFF.

In this sample, this clonotype turned up a few times. CDR3 nucleotides: TGTGCCAGCAGTGAATATGGTGGGCCCCAGCATTTT. This translates into CASSEYGGPQHF. V usage is TRBV6-1 and J usage is TRBJ1-5; D gene uncertain. This CDR3 has 12 amino acids. Germline lookup yields CDR1 MNHNS and CDR2 SASEGT. The V end lost 2 bases, the J end lost 9 bases, and 8 bases lay between the germline ends.

In its sample, this clonotype was seen a few times. The chain combines TRBV3-1 with TRBJ2-2; a possible D gene is TRBD1 (6 bases). V was pared by 8 bases and J by 0 bases, with 10 bases between. Germline V CDR1 and CDR2: LGHDT, YNNKEL (reference sequence). CDR3 size: 14 residues. CDR3 bases: TGTGCCAGCTCCAACAGGGCGAACACCGGGGAGCTGTTTTTT. This encodes CASSNRANTGELFF.

For this clonotype: Because the CDR3 is missing its conserved closing phenylalanine or tryptophan, this is likely a read error. The chain is built from TRBV5-4 and TRBJ2-7; 11 bases map to TRBD2. CDR3 size: 15 residues. Germline CDR1 SGHNT, CDR2 YYREEE (reference sequence). The V gene end was trimmed by 4 bases and the J gene end by 0 bases; junction bases not matched to a gene: 3. As DNA, the CDR3 is TGTGCCAGCAGCACTAGCGGGAGTTTCTCCTACGAGCAGTACTCC. Its protein is CASSTSGSFSYEQYS.

This clonotype came up many times. The germline gene is not matched at one end of the junction; a read error may be the cause. The chain carries TRBV5-1 and TRBJ2-7; D unclear. Germline CDR1 reads SGHRS; CDR2 reads YFSETQ. The CDR3 length is 14 residues. In DNA, the CDR3 is TGCGCCAGCAGCTTGTTGCCTGGTACCTACGAGCATTACTTC. Translating gives CASSLLPGTYEHYF.

This clonotype counts as medium-sized. The chain combines TRBV20-1 with TRBJ2-7, with D possibly TRBD2 on 5 matching bases. This CDR3 is built from 11 residues. Per the germline V gene, CDR1 is DFQATT and CDR2 is SNEGSKA (reference sequence). V dropped 6 bases and J dropped 2 bases, with 8 bases sitting between them. The CDR3 coding sequence is TGCAGTGCCCGGGGAGCCTACGAGCAGTACTTC. Translated: CSARGAYEQYF.

This clonotype was observed at least ten times. The genes are TRBV6-2 or TRBV6-3 and TRBJ1-2; D is undetermined. The germline V gene encodes CDR1 MNHEY and CDR2 SVGEGT. The V end was cut by 11 bases, the J end by 3 bases, with 13 bases between. CDR3 length equals 12 residues. The CDR3 sequence: CAANNPYYGYTF. The CDR3 region has the DNA TGTGCCGCAAACAACCCATACTATGGCTACACCTTC.

The V call is TRBV6-6, the J call TRBJ1-4, with D possibly TRBD1 on 6 matching bases. The length of the CDR3 is 15 residues. The ends were cut back, 6 bases at V and 3 bases at J, with 14 bases in the middle. The germline CDR1 and CDR2 sequences are MNHNY and SVGAGI (reference sequence). The CDR3 loop reads CASRGTIGSNEKLFF. The CDR3 bases are TGTGCCAGCAGGGGGACAATAGGCTCTAATGAAAAACTGTTTTTT.

This clonotype appeared many times. The V gene is TRBV6-5, the J gene TRBJ1-4; possible D gene TRBD1, 5 bases. CDR1 and CDR2 from the germline V gene are MNHEY and SVGAGI. Between the trimmed V and J ends, which lost 0 bases and 6 bases, there was a span of 14 bases. The CDR3 consists of 16 residues. This CDR3 reads CASSYSPGYFHEKLFF. The CDR3 DNA reads as TGTGCCAGCAGTTACTCGCCAGGGTATTTTCATGAAAAACTGTTTTTT.

Many counts were recorded for this clonotype. V and J are TRBV4-2 and TRBJ2-5, with TRBD2 matching over 9 bases. This CDR3 has 20 residues. From germline, CDR1 is LGHNA and CDR2 YNFKEQ. The V segment lost 0 bases and the J segment 4 bases; nucleotides outside the gene matches: 18. The CDR3 sequence is CASSQDQRRTSVRRVETQYF. CDR3 DNA sequence: TGTGCCAGCAGCCAAGATCAACGACGGACTAGCGTCCGGAGAGTAGAGACCCAGTACTTC.

On this clonotype itself: A much larger clone differs by one base, so this may be a read error. This chain uses TRBV12-3 or TRBV12-4 with TRBJ2-5; D perhaps matches TRBD1 (5 bases). The CDR3 extends over 14 amino acids. CDR3 nucleotides: TGTGCCAGCAGTTTAAAAGGGGCGATAGAGACCCAGCACTTC. It yields the protein CASSLKGAIETQHF.

This clonotype was found many times. The chain recombines TRBV14 with TRBJ2-3, with 16 bases aligning to TRBD2. J gave up 3 bases and V 4 bases, and 1 base lay outside the gene matches. CDR3 length: 16 amino acids. Germline V gives CDR1 SGHDN, CDR2 FVKESK. The chain's CDR3 is CASSPGLAGGTDTQYF. The CDR3 DNA follows: TGTGCCAGCAGCCCGGGACTAGCGGGAGGGACAGATACGCAGTATTTT.

This clonotype is medium-sized (0.01 to 0.1%). This sequence joins TRBV5-5 and TRBJ1-6; D may be TRBD1 (5 bases). Germline loops: CDR1 SGHKS, CDR2 YYEKEE (reference sequence). Deletions cut 4 bases from V and 10 bases from J, with 15 bases between. This CDR3 has 14 residues. The CDR3: CASSQGAGVSPLHF. The CDR3 nucleotides read TGTGCCAGCAGCCAGGGCGCGGGAGTCTCACCCCTCCACTTT.

This clonotype was recorded many times. The chain couples TRBV4-1 to TRBJ2-1; the D gene is possibly TRBD2 (6 bases). V was shortened by 2 bases and J by 0 bases, with 11 bases between the two germline ends. The CDR3 is 16 residues long. Germline CDR1 MGHRA, CDR2 YSYEKL. CDR3 bases: TGCGCCAGCAGCCAACTCGGGACTGGCTCCTACAATGAGCAGTTCTTC. It translates to CASSQLGTGSYNEQFF.

In this sample, this clonotype is medium-sized. The CDR3 is CATSRVDLAETQYF. The CDR3 region has the DNA TGTGCCACCAGCAGAGTAGATCTAGCGGAGACCCAGTACTTC. This chain joins TRBV15 and TRBJ2-5, with D possibly TRBD2 on 6 matching bases. Germline assignment: CDR1 LNHNV and CDR2 YYDKDF (reference sequence). This CDR3 region has 14 residues. Trimming shortened V by 1 base and J by 5 bases, and 11 bases separated the two germline ends.

This clonotype was recorded at least ten times. This chain uses TRBV7-6 with TRBJ1-4, with a weak D call TRBD1 (5 bases). Trimming removed 5 bases at V and 6 bases at J, with 16 bases between. There are 15 residues in the CDR3. The germline V gene has CDR1 SGHVS and CDR2 FNYEAQ. The CDR3 loop is CASSPTDLGDEKLFF. The CDR3 DNA follows: TGTGCCAGCAGCCCGACGGACTTGGGGGATGAAAAACTGTTTTTT.

On this clonotype: With a much larger clone just one base away, this may be a read error. The chain recombines TRBV27 with TRBJ2-1; D perhaps matches TRBD2 (5 bases). V gave up 3 bases and J gave up 12 bases, with 15 bases separating them. The CDR3 extends over 13 amino acids. CDR1 MNHEY and CDR2 SMNVEV come from the germline V gene (reference sequence). As DNA, the CDR3 is TGTGCCAGCAGTTTCCTCCCGCGGGTTGGGCAGTTCTTC. It specifies CASSFLPRVGQFF.

This clonotype was seen ten or more times. This chain joins TRBV6-2 or TRBV6-3 and TRBJ2-6, with D possibly called TRBD1 or TRBD2 (5 bases each). The CDR3 contains 19 residues. Germline V gene sequence: CDR1 MNHEY, CDR2 SVGEGT. V was pared by 0 bases and J by 0 bases, with 15 bases between. The CDR3 sequence is CASSYSRDDLSSGANVLTF. CDR3 bases: TGTGCCAGCAGTTACTCGAGGGACGACCTAAGCTCTGGGGCCAACGTCCTGACTTTC.

This clonotype was recorded at least ten times. This chain uses TRBV7-2 with TRBJ2-7; TRBD2 is a possible D gene (5 bases). Germline assignment: CDR1 SGHTA and CDR2 FQGNSA. Trimming cost V 5 bases and J 1 base, with 15 bases left between them. This CDR3 spans 15 amino acids. CDR3 nucleotides: TGTGCCAGCAGCCTGCGGGTCTTTGGGTCCTACGAGCAGTACTTC. Amino acids: CASSLRVFGSYEQYF.

This clonotype occurred a few times. The gene calls are TRBV5-6 and TRBJ2-4; D not certain. The CDR3 runs 14 residues. Germline V gene sequence: CDR1 SGHDT, CDR2 YYEEEE. The V end lost 4 bases, the J end lost 0 bases, and 8 bases lay between the germline ends. This CDR3 is CASSETSAKNIQYF. In nucleotides, the CDR3 is TGTGCCAGCAGCGAGACATCAGCCAAAAACATTCAGTACTTC.

This chain connects TRBV7-9 to TRBJ2-7, with D unclear. Trimming left V 4 bases short and J 7 bases short, with 8 bases between. Germline V gives CDR1 SEHNR, CDR2 FQNEAQ (reference sequence). The CDR3 runs to 11 residues. DNA for the CDR3: TGTGCCAGCAGCTCGACCAGGGAGCAGTACTTC. This sequence encodes CASSSTREQYF.

Comments on this clonotype: Since a much larger clone is just one base distant, this may be a read error. The rearrangement links TRBV7-9 to TRBJ2-3; D possibly matches TRBD1 or TRBD2 (5 bases each). The CDR3 extends over 16 amino acids. Germline CDR1 is SEHNR and CDR2 is FQNEAQ (reference sequence). In DNA form, the CDR3 reads TGTGCCAGCAGCTTGCTAGTGGGAGCTGAGACAGATACGCGGTATTTT. This gives the protein CASSLLVGAETDTRYF.

This clonotype was observed at least ten times. This chain uses TRBV2 with TRBJ2-5, with D hard to call. This CDR3 has 15 amino acids. In germline, CDR1 is SNHLY, CDR2 FYNNEI. The ends were cut back, 3 bases at V and 5 bases at J, with 16 bases in the middle. The CDR3 DNA follows: TGTGCCAGCAGTGATAACGACCTGCCTTCGGAGACCCAGTACTTC. It translates to CASSDNDLPSETQYF.

Judged by abundance, this clonotype is medium-sized. The chain employs TRBV20-1 and TRBJ2-7, with D maybe TRBD2 (6 bases). The CDR3 is 16 residues long. The germline V gene encodes CDR1 DFQATT and CDR2 SNEGSKA (reference sequence). Trimming pared 4 bases from V and 2 bases from J, leaving 21 bases between. CDR3 residues: CSATTSSGWEAYEQYF. DNA of the CDR3: TGCAGTGCTACCACCAGTTCCGGGTGGGAGGCCTACGAGCAGTACTTC.

There are many counts of this clonotype. This chain joins TRBV3-1 and TRBJ1-3, with D perhaps TRBD1 (5 bases). Germline loops: CDR1 LGHDT, CDR2 YNNKEL (reference sequence). The germline V and J ends were trimmed by 5 bases and 4 bases, with 15 bases remaining between them. The CDR3 totals 15 residues. The CDR3 region is CASSDPRAGGNTIYF. The DNA for the CDR3 is TGTGCCAGCAGCGATCCCAGGGCTGGGGGAAACACCATATATTTT.